This TCR beta chain was obtained from a study of beta chain features in type 1 diabetes. The study's findings and limits: A moderate, significant TCRB CDR3 shortening appeared in type 1 diabetes across four CD4+ subsets.

About this clone: Its antigen is unknown. The sample contains more than one DNA sequence encoding this CDR3.

Every bit of the isolated RNA underwent reverse transcription, so sequencing read expressed TCRB transcripts. Sequencing used immunoSEQ multiplex PCR; TCRdb keeps in-frame clones, though not all of them. Of 150,000 to 200,000 clones in the sample, roughly 8% were seen once. V lost 0 bases to trimming and J lost 6 bases, with 5 bases between them. From germline, CDR1 is SGDLS and CDR2 YYNGEE. The CDR3 covers 12 residues. Sequencing was carried out using central memory CD4+ T cells from blood. The sequence was collected from a man younger than 30 with type 1 diabetes. The gene calls are TRBV9 and TRBJ2-3; D uncertain. CDR3 DNA sequence: TGTGCCAGCAGCGTAGTGAGCGATACGCAGTATTTT. It encodes CASSVVSDTQYF. Full variable domain (missing parts from reference TRBV9 and TRBJ2-3): DSGVTQTPKHLITATGQRVTLRCSPRSGDLSVYWYQQSLDQGLQFLIQYYNGEERAKGNILERFSAQQFPDLHSELNLSSLELGDSALYFCASSVVSDTQYFGPGTRLTVL.